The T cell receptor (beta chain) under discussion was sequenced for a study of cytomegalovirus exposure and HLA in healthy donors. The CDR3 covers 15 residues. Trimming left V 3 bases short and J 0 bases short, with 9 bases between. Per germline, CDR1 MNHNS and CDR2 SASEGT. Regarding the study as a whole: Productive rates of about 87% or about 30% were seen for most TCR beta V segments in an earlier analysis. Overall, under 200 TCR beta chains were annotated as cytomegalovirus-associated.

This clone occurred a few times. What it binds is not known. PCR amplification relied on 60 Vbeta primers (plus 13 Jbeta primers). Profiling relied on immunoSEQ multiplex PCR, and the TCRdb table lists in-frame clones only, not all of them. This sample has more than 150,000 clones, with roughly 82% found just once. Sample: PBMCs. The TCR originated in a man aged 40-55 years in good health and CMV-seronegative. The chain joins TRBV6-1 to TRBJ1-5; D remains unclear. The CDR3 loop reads CASSDSRLSNQPQHF. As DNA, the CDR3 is TGTGCCAGCAGTGACTCCAGGCTTAGCAATCAGCCCCAGCATTTT.